These 25 T cell receptor beta chains were sequenced from one sample in a study of T cells in Graves' hyperthyroidism and ophthalmopathy. Amplification of TCR beta CDR3 regions used RNA as the template. With the HTBI primer set, the TCR CDR3 went through a first round of RT-PCR. From the multiplex PCR reads, TCRdb called clonotypes with MiXCR, one entry per CDR3 protein. The table records about 740,000 distinct CDR3 sequences, around 15% of them present only once. Sequencing was carried out using blood. The receptors here all came from a woman aged 18-30 years with Graves' hyperthyroidism.

V usage is TRBV7-9 and J usage is TRBJ2-1; the match to TRBD1 covers 7 bases. Germline CDR1 and CDR2: SEHNR and FQNEAQ (reference sequence). The CDR3 sequence is 17 residues long. After removal of 1 base from V and 4 bases from J, the junction contained 10 bases not matched to a gene. In DNA, the CDR3 is TGTGCCAGCAGCTTAGGAAACAGGGGAGTGTGGTACAATGAGCAGTTCTTC. Amino acids: CASSLGNRGVWYNEQFF. The whole variable domain, filled in from reference TRBV7-9 and TRBJ2-1, reads DTGVSQNPRHKITKRGQNVTFRCDPISEHNRLYWYRQTLGQGPEFLTYFQNEAQLEKSRLLSDRFSAERPKGSFSTLEIQRTEQGDSAMYLCASSLGNRGVWYNEQFFGPGTRLTVL.

A few counts support this clonotype. The genes are TRBV5-6 and TRBJ2-4; 9 bases map to TRBD1. The J segment lost 0 bases and the V segment lost 0 bases, leaving 10 bases of the junction unmatched. CDR1 and CDR2 from the germline V gene are SGHDT and YYEEEE. CDR3 length: 19 residues. This CDR3 is CASSLGWSGQGLAKNIQYF. CDR3 in DNA: TGTGCCAGCAGCTTGGGATGGTCGGGACAGGGCCTAGCCAAAAACATTCAGTACTTC.

In its sample, this clonotype was seen many times. V and J are TRBV20-1 and TRBJ2-7; 10 bases are shared with TRBD1. The CDR3 is made up of 15 amino acids. The V gene's germline CDR1 is DFQATT and CDR2 SNEGSKA (reference sequence). V was pared by 4 bases and J by 2 bases, with 8 bases of the junction left unmatched. CDR3 nucleotides: TGCAGTGCTACACCGGACAGGGGGGTTGCCTACGAGCAGTACTTC. It specifies CSATPDRGVAYEQYF.

The chain has TRBV4-2 and TRBJ1-3; D is ambiguous. Germline lookup yields CDR1 LGHNA and CDR2 YNFKEQ. V was clipped by 2 bases and J by 0 bases, with 11 bases between them. The CDR3 runs 16 residues. CDR3 nucleotides: TGTGCCAGCAGCCAACCCCCTCCTAACTCTGGAAACACCATATATTTT. The encoded protein is CASSQPPPNSGNTIYF.

This rearrangement joins TRBV24-1 to TRBJ2-7; D is uncertain. The ends were cut back, 3 bases at V and 1 base at J, with 3 bases in the middle. Germline CDR1 and CDR2: KGHDR and SFDVKD. The CDR3 loop spans 12 amino acids. The CDR3 DNA sequence: TGTGCCACCAGTGATAGGTCCTACGAGCAGTACTTC. Its protein product is CATSDRSYEQYF.

In its sample, this clonotype was seen many times. J is TRBJ2-1 and V is TRBV29-1, with D tentatively TRBD1 (6 bases). CDR1 and CDR2 (germline): SQVTM, ANQGSEA. The CDR3 has 15 residues. The germline V and J ends were trimmed by 0 bases and 6 bases, with 15 bases remaining between them. CDR3 bases: TGCAGCGTTGAAGACTTGGGTCCAGGGGTCAATGAGCAGTTCTTC. It is translated as CSVEDLGPGVNEQFF.

This clonotype turned up a few times. The chain has TRBV12-3 or TRBV12-4 and TRBJ2-7; 9 bases fit TRBD1. J lost 2 bases, V lost 6 bases, and 8 bases had no gene match. The CDR3 extends over 15 amino acids. The chain's CDR3 is CASSLRDRATYEQYF. The DNA of the CDR3 is TGTGCCAGCAGCCTCCGGGACAGGGCGACCTACGAGCAGTACTTC.

The chain combines TRBV5-1 with TRBJ1-1; no clear D. The CDR3 is 14 residues long. Germline CDR1 and CDR2: SGHRS and YFSETQ. Trimming took 0 bases from V and 4 from J, leaving 10 bases between them. CDR3 DNA sequence: TGCGCCAGCAGCTTGGAGTCAGCGGCCACTGAAGCTTTCTTT. Its protein product is CASSLESAATEAFF.

This clonotype was recorded many times. A much larger clonotype is one base distant, so this may be a read error. V usage is TRBV2 and J usage is TRBJ2-1; D is uncertain. CDR3 size: 11 residues. Trimming removed 4 bases at V and 6 bases at J, with 4 bases between. CDR1 and CDR2 from the germline V gene are SNHLY and FYNNEI. As DNA, the CDR3 is TGTGCCAGCAGTGCCTTCAATGAGCAGTTCTTC. Protein sequence: CASSAFNEQFF.

There are many counts of this clonotype. This sequence joins TRBV11-2 and TRBJ1-1; D possibly corresponds to TRBD1 (5 bases). V was pared by 0 bases and J by 3 bases, with 14 bases between. The CDR3 runs 16 residues. Germline V gene sequence: CDR1 SGHAT, CDR2 FQNNGV. The CDR3 bases are TGTGCCAGCAGCTTAGAAAGACAGAGTTTATACACTGAAGCTTTCTTT. This translates into CASSLERQSLYTEAFF.

This clonotype was seen only a few times. V is TRBV9 and J is TRBJ1-1, with a possible D match to TRBD1 (5 bases). V lost 0 bases and J lost 4, with 10 bases in between. The V gene's germline CDR1 is SGDLS and CDR2 YYNGEE. There are 14 residues in the CDR3. CDR3 loop: CASSVEPGPTEAFF. Here the CDR3 DNA reads TGTGCCAGCAGCGTAGAGCCGGGACCCACTGAAGCTTTCTTT.

This clonotype was recorded at least ten times. The J gene is TRBJ2-7, the V gene TRBV20-1, with D perhaps matching TRBD1 or TRBD2 (5 bases each). The V gene's germline CDR1 is DFQATT and CDR2 SNEGSKA (reference sequence). The CDR3 is made up of 15 amino acids. V lost 5 bases, J lost 0 bases, and 17 bases lay in between. CDR3: CSAPPGTGSSYEQYF. Here the CDR3 DNA reads TGCAGTGCTCCCCCCGGGACGGGGAGCTCCTACGAGCAGTACTTC.

The gene calls are TRBV14 and TRBJ2-1, with D unresolved. The CDR3 spans 16 residues. Germline CDR1 and CDR2: SGHDN and FVKESK. Trimming pared 1 base from V and 4 bases from J, leaving 14 bases between. CDR3 amino acids: CASSQARKTRYNEQFF. DNA for the CDR3: TGTGCCAGCAGCCAAGCCAGGAAAACCCGTTACAATGAGCAGTTCTTC.

In this sample, this clonotype turned up many times. This chain connects TRBV27 to TRBJ1-2, with 9 bases aligning to TRBD1. V was clipped by 4 bases and J by 2 bases; unmatched bases: 11. The V gene's germline CDR1 is MNHEY and CDR2 SMNVEV (reference sequence). The CDR3 is 17 residues long. CDR3 nucleotides: TGTGCCAGCAGTTCCTCTCGGACAGGGGTGGGGAACTATGGCTACACCTTC. This gives the protein CASSSSRTGVGNYGYTF.

This clonotype was observed a handful of times. This chain uses TRBV27 with TRBJ2-7; the D gene is possibly TRBD2 (6 bases). Germline CDR1 and CDR2: MNHEY and SMNVEV (reference sequence). Trimming removed 4 bases at V and 2 bases at J, with 24 bases between. This CDR3 is 18 amino acids long. The CDR3 nucleotides read TGTGCCAGCAGTTGGAGCGGGCAAGGGTATAGTGGCCCCTACGAGCAGTACTTC. It encodes CASSWSGQGYSGPYEQYF.

As to this clonotype: Possible read error: a much larger clone is one base away. The chain's CDR3 is CASSDQSSSYEQFF. In DNA, the CDR3 is TGTGCCAGCAGTGACCAAAGTAGCTCCTACGAGCAGTTCTTC. The chain has TRBV28 and TRBJ2-7; no definite D call. The DNA end is a closer match to TRBJ2-1, so the J assignment may be wrong. The V gene's germline CDR1 is MDHEN and CDR2 SYDVKM. CDR3 length equals 14 residues.

In this sample, this clonotype turned up many times. This chain uses TRBV7-2 with TRBJ2-6; D uncertain. V was clipped by 1 base and J by 2 bases, with 9 bases between them. CDR1 and CDR2 from the germline V gene are SGHTA and FQGNSA. CDR3 length equals 16 residues. The CDR3 loop is CASSLGYGTGANVLTF. CDR3 nucleotide sequence: TGTGCCAGCAGCTTAGGGTATGGTACTGGGGCCAACGTCCTGACTTTC.

The chain joins TRBV12-3 or TRBV12-4 to TRBJ2-3; D not certain. With 3 bases removed from V and 1 base from J, the gap between germline ends came to 14 bases. The CDR3 length is 16 residues. CDR3 protein: CASSFSYIGGTDTQYF. The CDR3, as DNA: TGTGCCAGCAGTTTTAGTTATATCGGCGGCACAGATACGCAGTATTTT.

This clonotype was found many times. The chain is built from TRBV30 and TRBJ2-7; a weak D match, TRBD1 (5 bases). The germline V gene has CDR1 GTSNPN and CDR2 SVGIG (reference sequence). The CDR3 loop spans 15 amino acids. The V end lost 0 bases, the J end lost 3 bases, and 15 bases lay between the germline ends. This chain's CDR3 is CAWSVDPMGLYEQYF. For the CDR3, the DNA is TGTGCCTGGAGTGTAGACCCGATGGGGCTCTACGAGCAGTACTTC.

This clonotype was counted a few times. One junction end does not reproduce the germline sequence, and a read error may be involved. The chain joins TRBV12-3 or TRBV12-4 to TRBJ2-3, with 13 bases matching TRBD2. The CDR3 is 19 amino acids. The CDR3 region has the DNA TGTGCCAGCAGCCATCGGACTAGCGGGAGTAGAGGGCTCACATATACGCAGTATTTT. As protein: CASSHRTSGSRGLTYTQYF.

Points on this clonotype: Since the CDR3 does not end with the conserved phenylalanine or tryptophan, this likely comes from a read error. The chain uses TRBV5-1 and TRBJ1-2, with D perhaps TRBD1 (5 bases). The CDR3 spans 15 residues. Germline loops: CDR1 SGHRS, CDR2 YFSETQ. Trimming took 0 bases from V and 1 from J, leaving 10 bases between them. The CDR3 DNA reads as TGCGCCAGCAGCTTGGGACAGTCAATTAACTATGGCTACACCTTA. It is translated as CASSLGQSINYGYTL.

This clonotype was seen repeatedly, ten times or more. The genes are TRBV11-2 and TRBJ2-1, with TRBD2 matching over 9 bases. V was pared by 4 bases and J by 7 bases, with 20 bases of the junction left unmatched. The V gene's germline CDR1 is SGHAT and CDR2 FQNNGV. The CDR3 sequence is 19 residues long. The CDR3 DNA is TGTGCCAGCAGCTCCGGATGGGTTAGGGCAGCGGGAGGTTGGAATGAGCAGTTCTTC. Translation gives CASSSGWVRAAGGWNEQFF.

This sequence joins TRBV5-4 and TRBJ2-7, with 7 bases fitting TRBD2. Per the germline V gene, CDR1 is SGHNT and CDR2 is YYREEE (reference sequence). The V segment lost 4 bases and the J segment 9 bases; nucleotides outside the gene matches: 10. The CDR3 extends over 13 amino acids. CDR3 sequence reads: CASSRDYPTGQYF. The CDR3 DNA reads as TGTGCCAGCAGCAGGGACTACCCGACCGGGCAGTACTTC.

V usage is TRBV14 and J usage is TRBJ1-1; D gene unclear. CDR1 and CDR2 from the germline V gene are SGHDN and FVKESK. V was pared by 4 bases and J by 1 base, with 16 bases between. This CDR3 region has 16 residues. This CDR3 reads CASSPLRQSKNTEAFF. The CDR3 DNA reads as TGTGCCAGCAGCCCCCTCAGGCAAAGTAAGAACACTGAAGCTTTCTTT.

This clonotype appeared a few times. The chain combines TRBV29-1 with TRBJ2-7; TRBD2 matches 10 bases. From germline, CDR1 is SQVTM and CDR2 ANQGSEA. J was trimmed by 3 bases and V by 4 bases; bases with no gene match: 6. The CDR3 has 14 residues. CDR3 in DNA: TGCAGCGTTGCCTCAGCGGGAGGGTACTACGAGCAGTACTTC. Translated: CSVASAGGYYEQYF.